The clone carrying this T cell receptor beta chain was recorded once. The antigen remains unidentified. The data derive from a study of T cell responses to AZD1222 COVID-19 vaccine. Measured with immunoSEQ multiplex PCR; TCRdb has only the in-frame clones, and not every one. The table lists roughly 58,000 clones, approximately 89% of them singletons. Study-level results: Only 5 or 6 people who got AZD1222 tested seropositive at baseline.

Sequencing used peripheral blood, obtained on day 0 of MenACWY control vaccination. The sequence came from an adult in good health.

The CDR3 nucleotides read TGTGCCAGCAGTTACCAGAGCCACAATGAGCAGTTCTTC. Its translation is CASSYQSHNEQFF. The genes are TRBV6-2 or TRBV6-3 and TRBJ2-1; unclear D gene. Germline CDR1 and CDR2: MNHEY and SVGEGT. This CDR3 has 13 amino acids. The ends were cut back, 2 bases at V and 5 bases at J, with 7 bases in the middle.